Detailed here is one T cell receptor beta chain. The antigen remains unidentified. This table comes from immunoSEQ multiplex PCR, and its TCRdb copy is limited to in-frame clones, with some not included. In the table there are some 10,000 clones, 60% to 85% of which are singletons. Sorted T cells were CFSE-labeled and cultured 5 days with allogeneic regulatory or mature dendritic cells at 1:10. This sample is part of a study of regulatory dendritic cells for organ transplantation. Study-level background: Dendritic cell cultures received LPS on day 6.

Study conclusions and caveats: Alloreactive memory CD8+ T cell pools varied considerably between individuals.

The specimen was memory CD4+ T cells from blood cultured with regulatory dendritic cells. This sample's subset: CD45RO+ memory T cells. This sequence was found in a human donor in good health.

CDR3 sequence: CASSGGQGVDGYTF. The CDR3 region has the DNA TGTGCCAGCAGTGGGGGACAGGGAGTCGATGGCTACACCTTC. This chain links TRBV2 with TRBJ1-2, with 9 positions matching TRBD1. Trimming took 4 bases from V and 6 from J; bases not matched to a gene: 6. This CDR3 has 14 amino acids. Germline values: CDR1 SNHLY, CDR2 FYNNEI.